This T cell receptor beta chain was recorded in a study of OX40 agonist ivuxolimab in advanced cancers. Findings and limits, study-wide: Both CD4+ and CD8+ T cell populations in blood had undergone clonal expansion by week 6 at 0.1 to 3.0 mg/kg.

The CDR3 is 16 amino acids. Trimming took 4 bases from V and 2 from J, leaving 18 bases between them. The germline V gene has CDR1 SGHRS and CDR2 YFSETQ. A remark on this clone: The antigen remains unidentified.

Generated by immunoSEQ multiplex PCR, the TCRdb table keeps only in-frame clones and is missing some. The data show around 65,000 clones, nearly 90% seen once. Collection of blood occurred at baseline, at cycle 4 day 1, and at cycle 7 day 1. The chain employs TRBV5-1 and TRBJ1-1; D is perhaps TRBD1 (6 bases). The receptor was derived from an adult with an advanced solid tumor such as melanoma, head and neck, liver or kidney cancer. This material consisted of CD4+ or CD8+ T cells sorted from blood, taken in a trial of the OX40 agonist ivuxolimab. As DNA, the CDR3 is TGCGCCAGCAGCCCCGAGGGGGGCAGGAGAAACACTGAAGCTTTCTTT. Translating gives CASSPEGGRRNTEAFF.